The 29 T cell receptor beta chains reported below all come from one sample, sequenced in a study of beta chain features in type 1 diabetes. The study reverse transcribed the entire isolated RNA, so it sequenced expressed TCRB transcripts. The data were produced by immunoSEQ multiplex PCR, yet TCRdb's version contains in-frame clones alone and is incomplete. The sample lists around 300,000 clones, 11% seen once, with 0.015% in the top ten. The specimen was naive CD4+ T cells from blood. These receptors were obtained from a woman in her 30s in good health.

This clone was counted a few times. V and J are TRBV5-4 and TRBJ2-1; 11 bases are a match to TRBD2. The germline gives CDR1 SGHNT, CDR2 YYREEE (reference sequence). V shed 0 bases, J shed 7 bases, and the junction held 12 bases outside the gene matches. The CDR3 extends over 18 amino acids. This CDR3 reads CASSLARLAGGWWNEQFF. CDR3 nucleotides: TGTGCCAGCAGCTTGGCCAGGCTAGCGGGAGGATGGTGGAATGAGCAGTTCTTC.

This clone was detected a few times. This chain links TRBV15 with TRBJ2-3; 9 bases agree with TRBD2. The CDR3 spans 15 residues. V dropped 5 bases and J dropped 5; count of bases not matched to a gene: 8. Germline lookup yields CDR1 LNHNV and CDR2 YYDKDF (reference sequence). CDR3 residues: CATSGIAGERDTQYF. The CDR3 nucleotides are TGTGCCACCAGCGGTATAGCGGGAGAAAGAGATACGCAGTATTTT.

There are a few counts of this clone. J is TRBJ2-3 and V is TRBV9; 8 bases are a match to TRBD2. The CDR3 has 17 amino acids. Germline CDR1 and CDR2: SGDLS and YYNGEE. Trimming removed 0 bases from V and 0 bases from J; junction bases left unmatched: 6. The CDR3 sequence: CASSVGNSGVSTDTQYF. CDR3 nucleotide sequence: TGTGCCAGCAGCGTAGGCAATAGCGGGGTTAGCACAGATACGCAGTATTTT.

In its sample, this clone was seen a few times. The CDR3 DNA reads TGTGCCAGCAGCGTTAGCGGAGCCTCCTACAATGAGCAGTTCTTC. Its protein product is CASSVSGASYNEQFF. The chain carries TRBV9 and TRBJ2-1; D is perhaps TRBD2 (6 bases). There are 15 residues in the CDR3. The V end lost 2 bases, the J end lost 0 bases, and 9 bases lay between the germline ends. CDR1 and CDR2 (germline): SGDLS, YYNGEE. The full variable domain, rest sourced from reference TRBV9 and TRBJ2-1, is DSGVTQTPKHLITATGQRVTLRCSPRSGDLSVYWYQQSLDQGLQFLIQYYNGEERAKGNILERFSAQQFPDLHSELNLSSLELGDSALYFCASSVSGASYNEQFFGPGTRLTVL.

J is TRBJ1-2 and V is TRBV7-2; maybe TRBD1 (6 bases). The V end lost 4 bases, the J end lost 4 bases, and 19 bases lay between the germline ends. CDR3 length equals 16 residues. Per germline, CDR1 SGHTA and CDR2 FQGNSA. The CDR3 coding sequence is TGTGCCAGCAGCTCGCGCTTTGTGGGGGCGGCCTATGGCTACACCTTC. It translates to CASSSRFVGAAYGYTF.

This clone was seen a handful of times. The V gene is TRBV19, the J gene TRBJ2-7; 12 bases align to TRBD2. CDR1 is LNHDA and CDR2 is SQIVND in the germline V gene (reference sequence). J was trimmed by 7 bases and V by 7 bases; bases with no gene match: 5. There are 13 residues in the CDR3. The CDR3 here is CASKRLAGEEQYF. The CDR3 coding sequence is TGTGCCAGTAAGCGACTAGCGGGAGAAGAGCAGTACTTC.

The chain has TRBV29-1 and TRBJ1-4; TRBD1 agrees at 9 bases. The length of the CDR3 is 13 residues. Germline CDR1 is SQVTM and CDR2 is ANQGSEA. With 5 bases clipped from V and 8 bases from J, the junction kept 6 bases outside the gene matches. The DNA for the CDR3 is TGCAGCGTTTCTGGACAGGGGATCGAAAAACTGTTTTTT. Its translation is CSVSGQGIEKLFF.

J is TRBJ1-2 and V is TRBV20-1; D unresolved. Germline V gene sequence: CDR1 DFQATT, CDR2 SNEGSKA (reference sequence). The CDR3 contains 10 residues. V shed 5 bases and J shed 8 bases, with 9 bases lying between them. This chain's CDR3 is CSAGLQGYTF. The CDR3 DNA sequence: TGCAGTGCTGGACTACAGGGCTACACCTTC.

For the CDR3, the DNA is TGTGCCACCTCGGAGGGCGGCACCGGGGAGCTGTTTTTT. Translation gives CATSEGGTGELFF. The gene calls are TRBV10-3 and TRBJ2-2, with D tentatively TRBD2 (6 bases). Germline assignment: CDR1 ENHRY and CDR2 SYGVKD. The CDR3 is made up of 13 amino acids. V gave up 10 bases and J gave up 4 bases, with 13 bases separating them.

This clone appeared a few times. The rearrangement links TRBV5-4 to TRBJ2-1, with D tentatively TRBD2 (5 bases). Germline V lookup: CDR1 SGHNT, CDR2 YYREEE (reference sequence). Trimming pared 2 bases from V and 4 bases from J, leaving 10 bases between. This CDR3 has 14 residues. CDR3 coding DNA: TGTGCCAGCAGCTTTGAAAGCGGTTACAATGAGCAGTTCTTC. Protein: CASSFESGYNEQFF.

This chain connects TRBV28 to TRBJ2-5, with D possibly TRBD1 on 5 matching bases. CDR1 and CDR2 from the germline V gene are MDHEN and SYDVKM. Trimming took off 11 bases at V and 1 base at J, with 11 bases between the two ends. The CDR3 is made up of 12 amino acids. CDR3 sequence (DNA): TGTGCCTCCCAGGGCTCCCAAGAGACCCAGTACTTC. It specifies CASQGSQETQYF.

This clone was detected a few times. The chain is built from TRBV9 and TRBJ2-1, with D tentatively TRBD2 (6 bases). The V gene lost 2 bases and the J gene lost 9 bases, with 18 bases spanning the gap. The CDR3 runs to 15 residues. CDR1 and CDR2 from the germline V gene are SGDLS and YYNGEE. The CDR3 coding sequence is TGTGCCAGCAGCGTCACTAGCCAAGCCTTGAGTGAGCAGTTCTTC. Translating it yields CASSVTSQALSEQFF.

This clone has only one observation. The chain's CDR3 is CASSQDRGAQETQYF. CDR3 coding DNA: TGCGCCAGCAGCCAAGACAGGGGGGCACAAGAGACCCAGTACTTC. This rearrangement joins TRBV4-1 to TRBJ2-5; tentatively, D is TRBD1 (7 bases). The CDR3 is made up of 15 amino acids. Germline V CDR1 and CDR2: MGHRA, YSYEKL. V lost 0 bases and J lost 2, with 10 bases in between.

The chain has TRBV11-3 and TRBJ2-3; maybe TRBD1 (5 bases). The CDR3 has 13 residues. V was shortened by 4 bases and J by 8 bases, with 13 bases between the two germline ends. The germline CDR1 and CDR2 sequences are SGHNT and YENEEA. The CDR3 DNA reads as TGTGCCAGCAGCTCCCCTTTCCAGGGTACGCAGTATTTT. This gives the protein CASSSPFQGTQYF.

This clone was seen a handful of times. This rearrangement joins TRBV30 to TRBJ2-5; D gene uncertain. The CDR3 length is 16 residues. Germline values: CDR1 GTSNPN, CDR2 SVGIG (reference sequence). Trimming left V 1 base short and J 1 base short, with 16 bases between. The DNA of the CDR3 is TGTGCCTGGAGTGCCCCCCGCAGACTGACCCAAGAGACCCAGTACTTC. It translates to CAWSAPRRLTQETQYF.

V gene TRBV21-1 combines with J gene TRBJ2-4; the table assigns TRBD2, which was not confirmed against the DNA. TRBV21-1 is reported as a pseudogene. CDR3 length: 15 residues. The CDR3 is CASSKPRLAGNIQYF. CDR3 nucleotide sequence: TGTGCCAGCAGCAAACCAAGACTAGCGGGAAACATTCAGTACTTC.

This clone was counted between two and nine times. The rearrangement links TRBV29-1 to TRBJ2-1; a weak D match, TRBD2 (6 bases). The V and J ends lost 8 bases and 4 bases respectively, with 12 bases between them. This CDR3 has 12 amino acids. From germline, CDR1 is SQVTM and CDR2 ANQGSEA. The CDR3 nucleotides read TGCAGCCTTGGACTATATTACAATGAGCAGTTCTTC. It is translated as CSLGLYYNEQFF.

CDR3 sequence reads: CASSSKGGTGTYEQYF. In DNA form, the CDR3 reads TGTGCCAGCAGTTCCAAGGGCGGTACGGGGACCTACGAGCAGTACTTC. V gene TRBV6-6 combines with J gene TRBJ2-7; D possibly corresponds to TRBD2 (5 bases). The length of the CDR3 is 16 residues. Germline CDR1 and CDR2: MNHNY and SVGAGI (reference sequence). Trimming left V 4 bases short and J 2 bases short, with 18 bases between.

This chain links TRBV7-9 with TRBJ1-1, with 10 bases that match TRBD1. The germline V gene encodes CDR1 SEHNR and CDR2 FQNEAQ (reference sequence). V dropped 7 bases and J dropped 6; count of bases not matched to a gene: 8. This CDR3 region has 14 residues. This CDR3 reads CASTRQGAGAEAFF. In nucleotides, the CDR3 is TGTGCCAGCACCCGACAGGGGGCAGGCGCTGAAGCTTTCTTT.

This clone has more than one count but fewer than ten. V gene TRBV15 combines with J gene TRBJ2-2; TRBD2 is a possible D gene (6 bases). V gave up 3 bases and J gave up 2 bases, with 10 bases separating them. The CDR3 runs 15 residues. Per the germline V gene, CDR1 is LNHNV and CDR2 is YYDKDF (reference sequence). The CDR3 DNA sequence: TGTGCCACCAGCAGGAATAGCGGTAACACCGGGGAGCTGTTTTTT. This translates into CATSRNSGNTGELFF.

CDR3 DNA: TGTGCCAGCAGCTTAGGGAGCGGACGCTACAATGAGCAGTTCTTC. Translated: CASSLGSGRYNEQFF. The chain combines TRBV7-9 with TRBJ2-1; the D gene is possibly TRBD2 (5 bases). The V gene's germline CDR1 is SEHNR and CDR2 FQNEAQ (reference sequence). The CDR3 consists of 15 residues. Trimming removed 1 base at V and 3 bases at J, with 10 bases between.

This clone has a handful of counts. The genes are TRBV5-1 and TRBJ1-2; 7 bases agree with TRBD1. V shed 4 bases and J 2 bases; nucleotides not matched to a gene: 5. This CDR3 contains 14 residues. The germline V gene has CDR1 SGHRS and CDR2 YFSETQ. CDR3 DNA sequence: TGCGCCAGCAGCCCGACAGGGTCCAACTATGGCTACACCTTC. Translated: CASSPTGSNYGYTF.

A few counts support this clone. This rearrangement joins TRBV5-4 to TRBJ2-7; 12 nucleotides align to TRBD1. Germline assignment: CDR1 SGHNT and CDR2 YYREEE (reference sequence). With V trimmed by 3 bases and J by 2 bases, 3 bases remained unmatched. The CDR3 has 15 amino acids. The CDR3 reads CASSWGQGAAYEQYF. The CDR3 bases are TGTGCCAGCAGCTGGGGACAGGGGGCGGCCTACGAGCAGTACTTC.

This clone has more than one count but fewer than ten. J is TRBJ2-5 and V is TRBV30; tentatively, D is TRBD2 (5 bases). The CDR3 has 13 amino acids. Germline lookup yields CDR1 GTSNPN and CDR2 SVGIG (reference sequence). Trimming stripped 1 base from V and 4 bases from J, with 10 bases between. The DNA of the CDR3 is TGTGCCTGGAGTGGAGGCGGGCCAGAGACCCAGTACTTC. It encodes CAWSGGGPETQYF.

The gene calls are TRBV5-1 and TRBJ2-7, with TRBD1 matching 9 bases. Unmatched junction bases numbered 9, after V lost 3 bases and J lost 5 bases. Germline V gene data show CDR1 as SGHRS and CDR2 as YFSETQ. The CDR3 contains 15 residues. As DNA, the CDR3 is TGCGCCAGCAGCTCCCAGGGACAGGGAGACAACGAGCAGTACTTC. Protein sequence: CASSSQGQGDNEQYF.

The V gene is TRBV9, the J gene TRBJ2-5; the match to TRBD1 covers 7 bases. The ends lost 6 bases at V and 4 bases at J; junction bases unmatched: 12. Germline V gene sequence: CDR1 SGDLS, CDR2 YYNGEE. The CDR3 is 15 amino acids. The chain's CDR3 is CASTSTGQVGETQYF. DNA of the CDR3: TGTGCCAGCACTAGTACTGGACAGGTTGGAGAGACCCAGTACTTC.

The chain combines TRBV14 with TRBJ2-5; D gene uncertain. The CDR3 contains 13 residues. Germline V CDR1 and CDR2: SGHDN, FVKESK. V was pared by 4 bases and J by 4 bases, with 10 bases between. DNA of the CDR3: TGTGCCAGCAGCCCTACCCGCCGAGAGACCCAGTACTTC. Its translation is CASSPTRRETQYF.

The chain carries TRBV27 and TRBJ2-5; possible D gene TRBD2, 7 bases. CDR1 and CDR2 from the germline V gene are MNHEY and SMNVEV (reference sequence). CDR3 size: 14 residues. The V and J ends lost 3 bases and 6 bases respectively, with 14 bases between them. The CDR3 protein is CASSFMGGAKTQYF. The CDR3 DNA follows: TGTGCCAGCAGTTTTATGGGGGGGGCAAAGACCCAGTACTTC.

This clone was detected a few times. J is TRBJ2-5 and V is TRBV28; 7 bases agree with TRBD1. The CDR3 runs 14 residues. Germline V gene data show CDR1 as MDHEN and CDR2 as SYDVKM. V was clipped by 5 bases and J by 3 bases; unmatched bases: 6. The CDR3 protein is CASSPGTAEETQYF. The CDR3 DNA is TGTGCCAGCAGTCCCGGGACAGCGGAAGAGACCCAGTACTTC.